This T cell receptor beta chain was obtained from a study of blood T cell repertoires in COVID-19 (dated by TCRdb to the early 2020s). About the investigation overall: The collaborator samples originated in the United States, Italy and Spain and spanned the acute and convalescent phases of COVID-19. Where available, HLA class I and class II types were obtained from metadata supplied by the sample provider rather than from assay-based typing. The samples were drawn from the first 160 participants of the ongoing ImmuneRACE study and from 1,254 subjects provided by 6 global collaborators. A freely available public database, intended as a resource for researchers studying the immune response to SARS-CoV-2, is where the repertoires were released. A de-identified subject ID, COVID-19 status, age in years and sex were almost always included in the sample metadata. The dataset comprised deeply sampled blood TCRbeta repertoires from subjects exposed to, actively infected with, or recovered from COVID-19. The material from the prospective study consisted of cDNA or gDNA derived from T cells, B-cell-depleted T cells, or PBMCs.

Collaborating institutions collected whole blood in K2EDTA tubes following their own protocols. Collaborator samples were shipped for TCRbeta analysis as frozen whole blood, isolated PBMCs, or DNA extracted from either sample type. Overall study outcomes, separate from this receptor: The amount of clinical and demographic metadata varied by source and participant and was provided uncurated.

The CDR1 and CDR2 encoded by the germline V gene (reference sequence) are SGHNT and YYREEE. Deletion took 1 base off V and 4 bases off J, with a span of 20 bases between the germline ends. The CDR3 numbers 17 residues from cysteine through phenylalanine. Only the CDR3 portion is preserved as DNA: 51 bases, with reading frame beginning at the first base. The immunoSEQ Assay, a bias-controlled multiplex PCR, was used to amplify TCRbeta CDR3 regions from genomic DNA. Turning to the authors' computational methods: Within the assay, amplification of reference gene primers was used to estimate how many nucleated cells each sample contained. To quantify the absolute abundance of each unique TCRbeta CDR3 rearrangement, sequence reads were collapsed and filtered. For each sample, productive Simpson clonality was calculated as the square root of Simpson's diversity index across productive rearrangements. TCRdb took this table from immuneACCESS and kept in-frame rearrangements with V and J called. Such tables lack part of the clones; where checked against another copy, unresolved V genes explain under half of the gap, and the rest is unexplained. D and trimming come from the DNA, and the V and J calls and clone size come from that table. The sample table lists about 140,000 clones, 87% of them with a count of one. Together, the top ten hold over 4.5% of the sample.

As concerns this clone: Its specific antigen is unknown. Within one base of it there is no much larger clone, and no base qualities were kept.

The sequence derives from a human donor in a cohort sampled during active COVID-19. The sequenced sample consisted of peripheral blood. The chain couples TRBV5-4 to TRBJ2-5; the D segment could be TRBD1, given 5 matching bases. Here is the DNA: TGTGCCAGCAGCTTGAATTTTAGAACAGGCGGTATAGAGACCCAGTACTTC. Translated, this is CASSLNFRTGGIETQYF.